The next 10 T cell receptor beta chains were all read from a single sample in a study of beta chain features in type 1 diabetes. Study-level findings and limits: Shortening that was moderate but significant affected the TCRB CDR3s of Type 1 diabetes patients in all four CD4+ subsets.

What was sequenced were expressed TCRB transcripts, since all of the isolated RNA had been reverse transcribed. Using immunoSEQ multiplex PCR, the repertoire was profiled, and TCRdb retains in-frame clones only, with some absent. The table records about 260,000 clones, roughly 22% of them present only once. Their cognate antigens are unknown. Sequencing used naive CD4+ T cells from blood. Every receptor here comes from a woman in her forties with type 1 diabetes.

The V call is TRBV9, the J call TRBJ1-1; weak D call: TRBD1 (5 bases). With 2 bases removed from V and 4 bases from J, the gap between germline ends came to 15 bases. CDR1 and CDR2 from the germline V gene are SGDLS and YYNGEE. This CDR3 has 15 amino acids. The CDR3 protein is CASSVVAGPGTEAFF. Written as DNA, the CDR3 is TGTGCCAGCAGCGTCGTCGCAGGGCCGGGCACTGAAGCTTTCTTT.

This clone was detected a few times. The chain couples TRBV4-2 to TRBJ2-1; D call uncertain. V shed 4 bases and J shed 0 bases, with 13 bases lying between them. This CDR3 comprises 16 residues. From germline, CDR1 is LGHNA and CDR2 YNFKEQ. Here the CDR3 reads CASSRVRDHSYNEQFF. The CDR3 nucleotides read TGTGCCAGCAGCCGAGTACGCGATCACTCCTACAATGAGCAGTTCTTC.

The chain recombines TRBV11-1 with TRBJ1-1, with a weak D call TRBD1 (5 bases). The CDR3 sequence is 15 residues long. Between the trimmed V and J ends, which lost 4 bases and 1 base, there was a span of 13 bases. CDR1 and CDR2 from the germline V gene are SGHAT and FQDESV (reference sequence). Here the CDR3 reads CASSSPTATNTEAFF. The CDR3, as DNA: TGTGCCAGCAGCTCTCCGACAGCCACGAACACTGAAGCTTTCTTT.

This clone was counted between two and nine times. V is TRBV6-5 and J is TRBJ2-3; the match to TRBD2 covers 9 bases. Per germline, CDR1 MNHEY and CDR2 SVGAGI. The CDR3 has 15 residues. J gave up 6 bases and V 5 bases, and 9 bases lay outside the gene matches. The CDR3 loop is CASSLTSGDQDTQYF. The CDR3 coding sequence is TGTGCCAGCAGTCTGACTAGCGGTGATCAGGATACGCAGTATTTT.

Only a few counts were recorded for this clone. This chain uses TRBV5-1 with TRBJ1-1, with a possible D match to TRBD1 (5 bases). Germline CDR1 reads SGHRS; CDR2 reads YFSETQ. The V end was cut by 2 bases, the J end by 6 bases, with 11 bases between. The CDR3 loop spans 13 amino acids. CDR3 in amino acids: CASSFGGSPEAFF. For the CDR3, the DNA is TGCGCCAGCAGCTTTGGGGGGAGCCCTGAAGCTTTCTTT.

This clone was detected once. The chain combines TRBV6-5 with TRBJ2-7, with a weak D call TRBD1 (6 bases). The CDR3 has 13 amino acids. V was clipped by 4 bases and J by 4 bases, with 11 bases between them. Germline V CDR1 and CDR2: MNHEY, SVGAGI. CDR3 nucleotide sequence: TGTGCCAGCAGTTGGGACACTGGGTACGAGCAGTACTTC. Translated, it gives CASSWDTGYEQYF.

This clone has a handful of counts. The chain uses TRBV5-6 and TRBJ2-2; the D gene is possibly TRBD1 (6 bases). Germline CDR1 reads SGHDT; CDR2 reads YYEEEE. Trimming cost V 2 bases and J 4 bases, with 15 bases left between them. The CDR3 is made up of 16 amino acids. For the CDR3, the DNA is TGTGCCAGCAGCTTCGGGACCCAACAGGGCACCGGGGAGCTGTTTTTT. Encoded protein: CASSFGTQQGTGELFF.

The DNA of the CDR3 is TGCAGTGCTAAGACAGGATACGAGCAGTACTTC. This sequence encodes CSAKTGYEQYF. The chain couples TRBV20-1 to TRBJ2-7; possible D gene TRBD1, 6 bases. Looked up from germline, CDR1 is DFQATT and CDR2 is SNEGSKA (reference sequence). The CDR3 is 11 amino acids. V dropped 4 bases and J dropped 4 bases, with 8 bases sitting between them.

The table lists this clone with a few counts. The rearrangement joins TRBV29-1 to TRBJ1-1, with D maybe TRBD1 (5 bases). Deletions cut 4 bases from V and 5 bases from J, with 17 bases between. The CDR3 consists of 14 residues. Germline CDR1 and CDR2: SQVTM and ANQGSEA. CDR3: CSVVRGVRRTEAFF. The CDR3 nucleotides are TGCAGCGTTGTTCGGGGGGTGAGGCGGACTGAAGCTTTCTTT.

V gene TRBV5-4 combines with J gene TRBJ2-2, with 7 bases fitting TRBD2. Unmatched junction bases numbered 13, after V lost 4 bases and J lost 4 bases. In germline, CDR1 is SGHNT, CDR2 YYREEE (reference sequence). The CDR3 contains 17 residues. The CDR3 here is CASSKGKAGDLTGELFF. The DNA of the CDR3 is TGTGCCAGCAGCAAAGGAAAGGCGGGAGACCTCACCGGGGAGCTGTTTTTT.